This paragraph covers one T cell receptor beta chain sequence. This CDR3 spans 16 amino acids. Per germline, CDR1 MNHNS and CDR2 SASEGT. Trimming removed 1 base from V and 4 bases from J, with 17 bases in between. This sample was included in a study of blood T cell repertoires in COVID-19. Across the study: COVID-19 samples collected from the United States, Italy and Spain covered acute and convalescent phases. Nucleic acid was either cDNA or gDNA, and it came from T cells, B-cell-depleted T cells, or PBMCs.

Authors' processing steps: Amplification with reference gene primers provided the estimates of nucleated cell counts. Assay used: immunoSEQ multiplex PCR; TCRdb lists only in-frame clones, some missing. V, J and clone size are taken as reported in that table, and D and trimming were inferred from the DNA itself. This table has roughly 50,000 clones, over 80% appearing once. This TCR was recovered from a human donor in a cohort sampled during active COVID-19. V and J are TRBV6-1 and TRBJ2-7, with D tentatively TRBD1 (5 bases). The source material was peripheral blood. The CDR3, as DNA: TGTGCCAGCAGTGAAGGGATGGGGCTGAATGTGTACGAGCAGTACTTC. Translation: CASSEGMGLNVYEQYF.